This is a list of T cell receptor beta chains from one sample in a study of blood T cells in healthy people across ages. TCRdb passed the 5' RACE reads through MiXCR, listing each CDR3 protein once. Of roughly 2 million distinct CDR3 sequences detected, roughly 49% appear once; the ten largest clones hold less than 2.5%. The sample taken for sequencing was blood. These receptors were collected from a middle-aged woman in good health. Both conserved end residues are trimmed from each CDR3. D genes are given only for firm matches.

v_call d_call cdr3_aa
TRBV6-1 NA ASSELRGRQETQY
TRBV15 NA ATSPGWDYGYT
TRBV7-3 NA ASSLNLGSTDTQY
TRBV6-6 NA ASSLETNTDTQY
TRBV19 NA ASSIEGMNPETQY
TRBV6-2/TRBV6-3 NA ASRGQELF
TRBV20-1 TRBD1 SARDGQGAYVQY
TRBV7-9 TRBD1 ASSTDRDRGHEQY
TRBV12-3/TRBV12-4 NA ASRLMADAQY
TRBV20-1 NA SASEPYSNQPQH
TRBV7-9 TRBD1 ASSREGAQETQY
TRBV4-3 NA ASSQDRSYEQY